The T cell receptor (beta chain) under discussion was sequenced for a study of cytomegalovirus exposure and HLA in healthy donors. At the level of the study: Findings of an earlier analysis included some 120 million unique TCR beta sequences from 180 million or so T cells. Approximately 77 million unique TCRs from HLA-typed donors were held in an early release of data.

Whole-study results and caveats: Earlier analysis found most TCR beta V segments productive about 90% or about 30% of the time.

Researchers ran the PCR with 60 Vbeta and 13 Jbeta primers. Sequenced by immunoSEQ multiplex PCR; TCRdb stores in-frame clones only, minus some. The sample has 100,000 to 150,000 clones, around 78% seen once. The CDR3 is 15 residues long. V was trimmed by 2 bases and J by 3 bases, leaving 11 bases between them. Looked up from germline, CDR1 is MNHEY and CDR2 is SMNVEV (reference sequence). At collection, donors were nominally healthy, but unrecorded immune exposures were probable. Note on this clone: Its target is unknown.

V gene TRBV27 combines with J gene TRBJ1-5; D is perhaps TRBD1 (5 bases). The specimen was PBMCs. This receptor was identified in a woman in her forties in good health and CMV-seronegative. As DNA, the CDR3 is TGTGCCAGCAGTTTAAAAGGGGCTTACAATCAGCCCCAGCATTTT. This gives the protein CASSLKGAYNQPQHF.